The TCR beta chain under discussion was sequenced for a study of human T cells and chemical hapten exposure. Study outcomes and limitations: TCRs at a frequency above 1 in 1000 stayed unchanged with DPC sensitization.

A remark on this clonotype: The antigen is unknown.

Time point specified: patch test 2, 6 weeks after DPC sensitization. The treatment denotes: therapeutic diphenylcyclopropenone sensitization with weekly scalp DPC. The CDR3 sequence is 14 residues long. The V segment lost 5 bases and the J segment 5 bases; nucleotides outside the gene matches: 8. Germline values: CDR1 MNHEY, CDR2 SVGAGI. As the library was built, unique molecular identifiers were attached to individual cDNA molecules. MiXCR was run by TCRdb on the RACE reads, yielding one entry per CDR3 protein. Among roughly 140,000 distinct CDR3 sequences listed, 12% were seen once. The clonotype was recovered from a woman aged 45-65 years with alopecia areata. Some clones in this sample may be carry-over from other donors' samples. The sample consisted of whole blood, taken in connection with sensitization to the hapten diphenylcyclopropenone (DPC). V is TRBV6-5 and J is TRBJ2-7, with 8 bases that match TRBD1. The CDR3 loop reads CASSPHRGMNEQYF. In nucleotides, the CDR3 is TGTGCCAGCAGTCCACACAGGGGGATGAACGAGCAGTACTTC.